This is a list of T cell receptor beta chains from one sample in a study of blood T cell repertoires in COVID-19. Here immunoSEQ multiplex PCR was the method, and the copy in TCRdb shows in-frame clones only, minus some. The table records fewer than 60,000 clones, 82% of them present only once. Sample: peripheral blood. The source is a man older than 75 with COVID-19, enrolled during active disease. Both conserved end residues are part of each CDR3. The order of the fields is V gene, CDR3 protein.

V gene: TRBV5-5
CDR3 protein: CASSGTGNYNEQFF

V gene: TRBV21-1
CDR3 protein: CASSNQPCRGTGCPDTQYF

V gene: TRBV15
CDR3 protein: CATSRDRVGRELFF

V gene: TRBV6-5
CDR3 protein: CASSRDLVSDEQFF

V gene: TRBV4-3
CDR3 protein: CASSQEPGLAQFF

V gene: TRBV7-2
CDR3 protein: CASSPRQGYEQYF

V gene: TRBV27
CDR3 protein: CASSSIGLAGVSTDTQYF

V gene: TRBV4-3
CDR3 protein: CASSQESAAVGNSPLHF

V gene: TRBV4-1
CDR3 protein: CASSLRETGGNSPLHF

V gene: TRBV6-5
CDR3 protein: CASRRGQGDGYTF

V gene: TRBV5-1
CDR3 protein: CASSAGQLTYNEQFF

V gene: TRBV9
CDR3 protein: CASSAPAAGGRGREKLFF